The 12 T cell receptor beta chains below were found in one sample sequenced in a study of cytomegalovirus exposure and HLA in healthy donors. The PCR employed 60 Vbeta primers together with 13 Jbeta primers. The assay was immunoSEQ multiplex PCR, and TCRdb's table has in-frame clones only and misses some. Seen here are some 170,000 clones, around 90% observed once, and the top ten hold 0.85%. The sample comprised PBMCs. The receptors were gathered from a woman in her twenties or thirties in good health and CMV-seronegative.

The rearrangement uses TRBV19 and TRBJ1-6, with D possibly being TRBD1 (5 bases). V was pared by 10 bases and J by 0 bases, with 13 bases between. The germline gives CDR1 LNHDA, CDR2 SQIVND (reference sequence). CDR3 length: 15 amino acids. The CDR3 loop is CATQDSFSYNSPLHF. The CDR3 nucleotides read TGTGCCACTCAAGACAGCTTCTCCTATAATTCACCCCTCCACTTT.

J is TRBJ2-3 and V is TRBV5-1, with 8 bases lining up with TRBD2. This CDR3 has 16 residues. V lost 0 bases, J lost 1 base, and 4 bases stayed unmatched. Germline V gene lookup returns CDR1 SGHRS and CDR2 YFSETQ. The CDR3 nucleotides read TGCGCCAGCAGCTTGGCCGGGGGGGCCGGCACAGATACGCAGTATTTT. Translated: CASSLAGGAGTDTQYF.

This chain connects TRBV27 to TRBJ1-2, with D hard to call. V was clipped by 3 bases and J by 4 bases, with 18 bases between them. CDR1 and CDR2 from the germline V gene are MNHEY and SMNVEV (reference sequence). This CDR3 has 16 amino acids. For the CDR3, the DNA is TGTGCCAGCAGTTTGCAGACTCCGGGAGGTAGCTATGGCTACACCTTC. Translating it yields CASSLQTPGGSYGYTF.

The chain combines TRBV19 with TRBJ2-5; D might be TRBD1 (6 bases). V was clipped by 11 bases and J by 5 bases, with 15 bases between them. Germline CDR1 and CDR2: LNHDA and SQIVND (reference sequence). This CDR3 is built from 12 residues. CDR3: CAAAAGEETQYF. The CDR3 nucleotides are TGTGCCGCAGCGGCAGGGGAGGAGACCCAGTACTTC.

J is TRBJ2-1 and V is TRBV5-1, with 8 bases aligning to TRBD1. Trimming took 4 bases from V and 10 from J; bases not matched to a gene: 10. Germline-derived CDR1 and CDR2 are SGHRS and YFSETQ. This CDR3 comprises 14 residues. CDR3 sequence (DNA): TGCGCCAGCAGCCGAGGGGGACAGGTACACGAGCAGTTCTTC. As protein: CASSRGGQVHEQFF. The full variable domain, rest sourced from reference TRBV5-1 and TRBJ2-1, is KAGVTQTPRYLIKTRGQQVTLSCSPISGHRSVSWYQQTPGQGLQFLFEYFSETQRNKGNFPGRFSGRQFSNSRSEMNVSTLELGDSALYLCASSRGGQVHEQFFGPGTRLTVL.

The gene calls are TRBV19 and TRBJ1-5; 9 bases align to TRBD1. From germline, CDR1 is LNHDA and CDR2 SQIVND (reference sequence). This CDR3 has 17 amino acids. Trimming cost V 4 bases and J 0 bases; bases outside gene matches: 7. CDR3 protein: CASSTPDRGYSNQPQHF. DNA of the CDR3: TGTGCCAGTAGTACCCCGGACAGGGGCTATAGCAATCAGCCCCAGCATTTT.

This rearrangement joins TRBV29-1 to TRBJ1-2; perhaps TRBD1 as D (6 bases). Germline lookup yields CDR1 SQVTM and CDR2 ANQGSEA. The CDR3 contains 16 residues. V lost 1 base and J 2 bases, leaving 17 bases between the germline ends. The CDR3 here is CSVEGYARDTNYGYTF. For the CDR3, the DNA is TGCAGCGTTGAAGGATATGCCCGGGACACAAACTATGGCTACACCTTC.

The chain uses TRBV18 and TRBJ2-7, with 9 bases that match TRBD1. CDR1 KGHSH and CDR2 LQKENI come from the germline V gene. V lost 6 bases to trimming and J lost 0 bases; unmatched junction nucleotides: 9. This CDR3 spans 16 amino acids. The CDR3 DNA reads as TGTGCCAGCTCCCTAGGGACAGGGATGAGCTCCTACGAGCAGTACTTC. The encoded protein is CASSLGTGMSSYEQYF.

The CDR3 reads CASSNGGPSTDTQYF. The CDR3 DNA reads TGCGCCAGCAGCAACGGGGGGCCTAGCACAGATACGCAGTATTTT. The chain combines TRBV5-1 with TRBJ2-3, with D maybe TRBD2 (7 bases). This CDR3 is built from 15 residues. Between the trimmed V and J ends, which lost 4 bases and 0 bases, there was a span of 12 bases. Germline CDR1 is SGHRS and CDR2 is YFSETQ.

This chain joins TRBV5-1 and TRBJ2-7, with D possibly TRBD1 on 6 matching bases. The CDR3 covers 16 residues. Trimming shortened V by 2 bases and J by 0 bases, and 15 bases separated the two germline ends. Germline V gene sequence: CDR1 SGHRS, CDR2 YFSETQ. For the CDR3, the DNA is TGCGCCAGCAGCTTTACGTCGGCAGGGGCCTCCTACGAGCAGTACTTC. Translated: CASSFTSAGASYEQYF.

The rearrangement links TRBV7-2 to TRBJ2-7; TRBD2 matches at 15 bases. This CDR3 comprises 18 residues. Trimming took 5 bases from V and 2 from J; bases not matched to a gene: 10. From germline, CDR1 is SGHTA and CDR2 FQGNSA. The DNA for the CDR3 is TGTGCCAGCAGCCCGGCGAGGACTAGCGGGGGGGCGGCCTACGAGCAGTACTTC. Its protein is CASSPARTSGGAAYEQYF.

This clone was counted a few times. The chain employs TRBV7-3 and TRBJ2-1; 8 bases match TRBD2. Germline trimming cut 3 bases from V and 7 bases from J; bases unmatched to any gene: 2. The CDR3 extends over 13 amino acids. The germline V gene encodes CDR1 SGHTA and CDR2 FQGTGA. The CDR3 DNA is TGTGCCAGCAGCTTGGGCGGGAGGAATGAGCAGTTCTTC. Protein sequence: CASSLGGRNEQFF.